These T cell receptor beta chains were read from a single sample in a study of blood T cell repertoires in COVID-19. Sequencing used immunoSEQ multiplex PCR; TCRdb keeps in-frame clones, though not all of them. The sample has 60,000 to 65,000 clones; roughly 84% are singletons. Sequenced sample: peripheral blood. The receptors come from a man in his 60s with COVID-19, enrolled during active disease. The CDR3 runs from the conserved cysteine through the conserved F or W. The D gene is left open where the match is weak. Where a row states a size, it is once, few, many or the class of an expanded clone; other rows omit it.

TRBV15,TRBJ1-2,NA,TRBD1,TGTGCCACCAGCAGGGACCCGACTTATACAGGGGGCGTTGGCTACACCTTC,CATSRDPTYTGGVGYTF
TRBV19,TRBJ1-3,NA,NA,TGTGCCACCCAGTGGGGAGAGCTCGTCTCTGGAAACACCATATATTTT,CATQWGELVSGNTIYF
TRBV30,TRBJ1-5,NA,NA,TGTGCCTGGAGTATCAGGGGTGGGCAGCCCCAGCATTTT,CAWSIRGGQPQHF
TRBV9,TRBJ2-3,NA,TRBD2,TGTGCCAGCAGCGCTTTATTTTCCGGGACTAGCGGGTCGAATACGCAGTATTTT,CASSALFSGTSGSNTQYF
TRBV19,TRBJ2-7,NA,NA,TGTGCCAGTAGTATACCCCGATCCGGGACTCCCCTCCACGAGCAGTACTTC,CASSIPRSGTPLHEQYF
TRBV5-1,TRBJ2-3,NA,TRBD1,TGCGCCAGCAGCACTACGGGACAGGGGCCAGTTTCAGCAGATACGCAGTATTTT,CASSTTGQGPVSADTQYF
TRBV7-9,TRBJ2-5,NA,NA,TGTGCCAGCAGCTTAGAGTGGACAGAGCAAGAGACCCAGTACTTC,CASSLEWTEQETQYF
TRBV9,TRBJ1-4,NA,NA,TGTGCCAGCAGCGTAGCTGAAGGAGATGGTGAAAAACTGTTTTTT,CASSVAEGDGEKLFF
TRBV7-9,TRBJ2-7,NA,TRBD2,TGTGCCAGCAGATCTAGCGGGCCAAGCTACGAGCAGTACTTC,CASRSSGPSYEQYF
TRBV19,TRBJ2-1,NA,TRBD2,TGTGCCAGTAGGGTTAGCGGGGGAAGCGGACCCCTGAACAATGAGCAGTTCTTC,CASRVSGGSGPLNNEQFF
TRBV28,TRBJ1-2,NA,NA,TGTGCCAGCAGCCCCCCGTCGGGGATGATAGATGGCTACACCTTC,CASSPPSGMIDGYTF
TRBV12-2,TRBJ2-7,NA,NA,TGTGCAAGTCGCCCCTCCCTGCGGGACTACCTAAGACCGAGTGGTAATACCTACGAGCAGTACTTC,CASRPSLRDYLRPSGNTYEQYF
TRBV2,TRBJ2-5,NA,NA,TGTGCCAGCAGCGAAGGTCTCGAGACCCAGTACTTC,CASSEGLETQYF
TRBV5-1,TRBJ1-2,many,NA,TGCGCCAGCAGCTTGGCCACGGGGGAGGGCTATGGCTACACCTTC,CASSLATGEGYGYTF
TRBV30,TRBJ2-2,NA,TRBD2,TGTGCCTGGAGTGTACTCCTTGAGGCTAGCGGGAGGGACACCGGGGAGCTGTTTTTT,CAWSVLLEASGRDTGELFF
TRBV11-2,TRBJ2-7,NA,NA,TGTGCCAGCATCCCCCACGCGACAGTCTCCTACGAGCAGTACTTC,CASIPHATVSYEQYF
TRBV7-2,TRBJ2-2,NA,TRBD2,TGTGCCTCACCTGTCGGACTAGCGGGAACCGGGGAGCTGTTTTTT,CASPVGLAGTGELFF
TRBV7-9,TRBJ2-3,NA,NA,TGTGCCAGCAGCCCGATAGTGACAAGGGAGAAGACAGATACGCAGTATTTT,CASSPIVTREKTDTQYF
TRBV9,TRBJ1-1,NA,NA,TGTGCCAGCAGCGTAGACAGAAACACTGAAGCTTTCTTT,CASSVDRNTEAFF
TRBV10-1,TRBJ1-1,NA,NA,TGCGCCAGCAGTGAGTCGATTGGCAGTGTGAACACTGAAGCTTTCTTT,CASSESIGSVNTEAFF
TRBV6-5,TRBJ2-7,once,NA,TGTGCCAGCAGAGATTCCGGGGATCAAACCTACGAGCAGTACTTC,CASRDSGDQTYEQYF
TRBV4-2,TRBJ2-7,NA,NA,TGTGCCAGCAGCCCCGGGACTGAACAAATCTACGAGCAGTACTTC,CASSPGTEQIYEQYF
TRBV5-6,TRBJ2-2,once,NA,TGTGCCAGCAGCGGAGGTCTTGGGGATCCCCTTGGCACCGGGGAGCTGTTTTTT,CASSGGLGDPLGTGELFF
TRBV4-2,TRBJ1-1,NA,NA,TGTGCCAGCAGCCAAGATATGGGAGTAGACACTGAAGCTTTCTTT,CASSQDMGVDTEAFF
TRBV28,TRBJ1-1,NA,NA,TGTGCCAGCAGTTCTTTACGGGAGAACACTGAAGCTTTCTTT,CASSSLRENTEAFF
TRBV30,TRBJ1-5,once,TRBD1,TGTGCCTGGGCGACAGGGATTAGCAATCAGCCCCAGCATTTT,CAWATGISNQPQHF
TRBV3-1/TRBV3-2,TRBJ2-1,NA,TRBD2,TGTGCCAGCAGCCAAAACGGGAGGGGTGAGCAGTTCTTC,CASSQNGRGEQFF
TRBV6-5,TRBJ1-5,NA,TRBD1,TGTGCCAGCAGCCCGGGACAGCAAAATCAGCCCCAGCATTTT,CASSPGQQNQPQHF
TRBV6-2/TRBV6-3,TRBJ1-2,NA,TRBD1,TGTGCCAGCAGTTCGGACAGGGTTGGGTATGGCTACACCTTC,CASSSDRVGYGYTF
TRBV5-1,TRBJ1-1,NA,NA,TGCGCCAGCAGCTTGGAGGCGGGGTTGAACACTGAAGCTTTCTTT,CASSLEAGLNTEAFF
TRBV6-5,TRBJ1-2,NA,NA,TGTGCCAGCAGTTCGGGTACAGGCAACTATGGCTACACCTTC,CASSSGTGNYGYTF
TRBV5-1,TRBJ2-2,once,NA,TGCGCCAGCAGCTTGGAGGGGACTTTGAACACCGGGGAGCTGTTTTTT,CASSLEGTLNTGELFF
TRBV19,TRBJ2-3,NA,NA,TGTGCCAGTAGTAACCTAGAGCCAGATACGCAGTATTTT,CASSNLEPDTQYF
TRBV6-2/TRBV6-3,TRBJ2-3,large,TRBD2,TGTGCCAGCAGCCCCGATCCAGGGCCTAGCGGGAGCTCTTTT,CASSPDPGPSGSSF
TRBV7-6,TRBJ2-3,NA,NA,TGTGCCAGCAGCTTAGGATCTAGCGTAACAGATACGCAGTATTTT,CASSLGSSVTDTQYF
TRBV28,TRBJ1-2,NA,NA,TGTGCCAGCAGTCTACAGGGAATCACTAACTATGGCTACACCTTC,CASSLQGITNYGYTF
TRBV19,TRBJ1-5,few,NA,TGTGCCAGTAGGGGACCCGACCAGGGAGGAGATCAGCCCCAGCATTTT,CASRGPDQGGDQPQHF
TRBV5-1,TRBJ1-5,NA,NA,TGCGCCAGCAGCTTGTGGGGGGATCAGCCCCAGCATTTT,CASSLWGDQPQHF
TRBV10-3,TRBJ2-1,NA,NA,TGTGCCATCAGTGAACGGGATGAGCAGTTCTTC,CAISERDEQFF
TRBV10-3,TRBJ1-5,NA,NA,TGTGCCATCAGTGGACAGTACGATAGCAATCAGCCCCAGCATTTT,CAISGQYDSNQPQHF
TRBV4-1,TRBJ1-2,NA,TRBD1,TGCGCCAGCAGTCGGACAGGGGGTGATGGCTACACCTTC,CASSRTGGDGYTF
TRBV7-2,TRBJ1-3,NA,TRBD1,TGTGCCAGCAGCTTAGGGACAGGGGCCATAGGAAACACCATATATTTT,CASSLGTGAIGNTIYF
TRBV29-1,TRBJ1-1,NA,NA,TGCAGCGTTGAAATTCCCACGCCCGAGAAAGCTTTCTTT,CSVEIPTPEKAFF
TRBV5-6,TRBJ2-1,NA,NA,TGTGCCAGCAGCTTGTACCTGCCGGTCTCCTACAATGAGCAGTTCTTC,CASSLYLPVSYNEQFF
TRBV9,TRBJ1-5,NA,NA,TGTGCCAGCAGCCACTATGCAGGGGAATATAGCAATCAGCCCCAGCATTTT,CASSHYAGEYSNQPQHF
TRBV9,TRBJ2-5,once,NA,TGTGCCAGCAGCCCTGGGGGGTGGGGAGAGACCCAGTACTTC,CASSPGGWGETQYF
TRBV19,TRBJ2-7,NA,TRBD1,TGTGCCAGTAGTAGACAGGGTACCTACGAGCAGTACTTC,CASSRQGTYEQYF
TRBV13,TRBJ2-1,NA,NA,TGTGCCAGCAGCTTTATGTGGGAGAAAACCTACAATGAGCAGTTCTTC,CASSFMWEKTYNEQFF